This T cell receptor (beta chain) was recovered during a study of T cells in Graves' hyperthyroidism and ophthalmopathy. The study excluded patients with uncontrolled infection, other autoimmune disease, pregnancy or lactation. Thyroid ultrasound and orbital computed tomography, with clinical symptoms and serum thyroxine and TRAb, informed diagnoses. This CDR3 is 16 amino acids long. Germline V CDR1 and CDR2: SGHAT, FQNNGV. With 6 bases removed from V and 2 bases from J, the gap between germline ends came to 20 bases. This clonotype was seen ten or more times. What it binds is not known. The study, taken as a whole, reports: In the blood, most expanded thyroid clonotypes above 0.001 appeared as well.

From RNA transcripts, TCR beta CDR3 regions were amplified. HTBI primers drove first-round RT-PCR of the TCR CDR3. From the multiplex PCR reads, TCRdb called clonotypes with MiXCR, one entry per CDR3 protein. The table lists around 290,000 distinct CDR3 sequences, 10% to 15% of them singletons. This clonotype was sampled from a woman between 25 and 40 years old with Graves' hyperthyroidism that later progressed to Graves' ophthalmopathy. The specimen sequenced was blood. V gene TRBV11-2 combines with J gene TRBJ2-7, with D perhaps TRBD1 (6 bases). Here the CDR3 reads CASRNQPPPGAYEQYF. Here the CDR3 DNA reads TGTGCCAGCAGAAACCAACCCCCTCCAGGGGCCTACGAGCAGTACTTC.